Following are 9 T cell receptor beta chains from one sample sequenced in a study of blood T cell repertoires in COVID-19. The repertoire was sequenced with immunoSEQ multiplex PCR; TCRdb's copy has only in-frame clones and lacks some. The sample includes about 75,000 clones, about 90% of them seen just once. The material sequenced was peripheral blood. These receptors came from a human donor in a cohort sampled during active COVID-19.

V and J are TRBV11-3 and TRBJ2-3, with a weak D call TRBD2 (6 bases). Germline-derived CDR1 and CDR2 are SGHNT and YENEEA. CDR3 length equals 14 residues. V lost 0 bases and J lost 9, with 13 bases in between. The CDR3 reads CASSLDRGSGTQYF. For the CDR3, the DNA is TGTGCCAGCAGCTTAGATCGGGGGTCAGGCACGCAGTATTTT.

CDR3 amino acids: CASSATGQVDSPLHF. The CDR3 DNA follows: TGCGCCAGCAGCGCGACCGGACAGGTTGATTCACCCCTCCACTTT. The chain links TRBV5-1 to TRBJ1-6; 7 positions match TRBD1. V shed 4 bases, J shed 8 bases, and the junction held 9 bases outside the gene matches. Per the germline V gene, CDR1 is SGHRS and CDR2 is YFSETQ. The CDR3 has 15 amino acids.

V and J are TRBV9 and TRBJ2-1, with 10 bases that match TRBD2. Germline V gene data show CDR1 as SGDLS and CDR2 as YYNGEE. This CDR3 region has 18 residues. The junction had 9 bases not matched to a gene; V was cut back by 0 bases and J by 3 bases. This chain's CDR3 is CASSVATSLAGIYNEQFF. CDR3 nucleotide sequence: TGTGCCAGCAGCGTAGCTACATCACTAGCGGGGATCTACAATGAGCAGTTCTTC.

V usage is TRBV10-2 and J usage is TRBJ2-1, with D possibly TRBD1 on 6 matching bases. CDR1 is WSHSY, CDR2 SAAADI, per germline. The CDR3 is 16 residues long. Trimming cost V 7 bases and J 4 bases, with 20 bases left between them. The CDR3 protein is CASKGGMALKYNEQFF. The CDR3 DNA sequence: TGCGCCAGCAAAGGGGGTATGGCCTTGAAATACAATGAGCAGTTCTTC.

The chain has TRBV29-1 and TRBJ1-4; 8 bases agree with TRBD1. Trimming at V came to 4 bases and at J to 7 bases, leaving 11 bases not matched to a gene. The CDR3 consists of 15 residues. CDR1 and CDR2 from the germline V gene are SQVTM and ANQGSEA. The CDR3 spells CSVAGQGARGEKLFF. The CDR3, as DNA: TGCAGCGTTGCCGGGCAGGGGGCTAGGGGTGAAAAACTGTTTTTT. Based on the CDR3 plus reference TRBV29-1 and TRBJ1-4, the full variable domain is SAVISQKPSRDICQRGTSLTIQCQVDSQVTMMFWYRQQPGQSLTLIATANQGSEATYESGFVIDKFPISRPNLTFSTLTVSNMSPEDSSIYLCSVAGQGARGEKLFFGSGTQLSVL.

The genes are TRBV4-1 and TRBJ2-5, with 8 bases lining up with TRBD2. CDR1 and CDR2 (germline): MGHRA, YSYEKL. Unmatched junction bases numbered 8, after V lost 1 base and J lost 1 base. The CDR3 contains 17 residues. The CDR3 is CASSQVGRGDLQETQYF. In DNA, the CDR3 is TGCGCCAGCAGCCAAGTGGGGCGGGGGGACCTCCAAGAGACCCAGTACTTC.

The chain couples TRBV9 to TRBJ2-1; TRBD2 aligns across 11 bases. With 0 bases clipped from V and 7 bases from J, the junction kept 18 bases outside the gene matches. Germline V lookup: CDR1 SGDLS, CDR2 YYNGEE. The CDR3 is 20 residues long. CDR3 bases: TGTGCCAGCAGCGTAGGGACAGGGGCTGGGCGACTAGCGGGATTGAATGAGCAGTTCTTC. It encodes CASSVGTGAGRLAGLNEQFF. Based on the CDR3 plus reference TRBV9 and TRBJ2-1, the full variable domain is DSGVTQTPKHLITATGQRVTLRCSPRSGDLSVYWYQQSLDQGLQFLIQYYNGEERAKGNILERFSAQQFPDLHSELNLSSLELGDSALYFCASSVGTGAGRLAGLNEQFFGPGTRLTVL.

This clone showed up just a few times. V gene TRBV5-1 combines with J gene TRBJ2-2; D is possibly TRBD2 (6 bases). With 4 bases removed from V and 6 bases from J, the gap between germline ends came to 10 bases. The CDR3 loop spans 13 amino acids. Germline loops: CDR1 SGHRS, CDR2 YFSETQ. The CDR3 loop reads CASSRGTAGELFF. Written as DNA, the CDR3 is TGCGCCAGCAGCCGCGGGACGGCCGGGGAGCTGTTTTTT.

This clone was observed once. The chain uses TRBV5-4 and TRBJ2-2; 9 bases line up with TRBD1. CDR3 length equals 15 residues. CDR1 and CDR2 (germline): SGHNT, YYREEE (reference sequence). The junction had 6 bases not matched to a gene; V was cut back by 2 bases and J by 7 bases. CDR3 bases: TGTGCCAGCAGCTTAGGACAGGGGAGTATCGGGGAGCTGTTTTTT. Amino acids: CASSLGQGSIGELFF.